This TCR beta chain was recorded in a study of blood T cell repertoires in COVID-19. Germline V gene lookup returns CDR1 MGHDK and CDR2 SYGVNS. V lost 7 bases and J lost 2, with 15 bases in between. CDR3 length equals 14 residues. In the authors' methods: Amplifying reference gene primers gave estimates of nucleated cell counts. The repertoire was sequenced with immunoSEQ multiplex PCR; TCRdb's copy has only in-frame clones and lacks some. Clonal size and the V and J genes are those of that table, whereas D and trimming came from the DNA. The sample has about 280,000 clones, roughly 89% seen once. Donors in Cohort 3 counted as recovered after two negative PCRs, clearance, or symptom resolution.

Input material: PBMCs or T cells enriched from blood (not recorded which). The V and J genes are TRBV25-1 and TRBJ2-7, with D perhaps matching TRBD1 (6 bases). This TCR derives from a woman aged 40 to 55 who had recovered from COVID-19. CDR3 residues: CASTGPGHPYEQYF. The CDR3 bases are TGTGCCAGCACCGGCCCGGGACACCCCTACGAGCAGTACTTC.